The 27 T cell receptor beta chains below were found in one sample sequenced in a study of early T cells in non-severe SARS-CoV-2 infection. One entry per CDR3 protein, called by TCRdb with MiXCR from the 5' RACE reads. There are 20,000 to 30,000 distinct CDR3 sequences in the sample; roughly 6% occur only once, and roughly 2.5% lies in the top ten. Sequencing input: whole blood. Every receptor here comes from an adult who was a healthcare worker with PCR-confirmed SARS-CoV-2 infection or an uninfected control (not recorded which).

This clonotype was observed at least ten times. The J gene is TRBJ2-5, the V gene TRBV20-1; 16 bases map to TRBD2. Germline-derived CDR1 and CDR2 are DFQATT and SNEGSKA (reference sequence). The CDR3 runs 18 residues. Germline trimming cut 2 bases from V and 7 bases from J; bases unmatched to any gene: 13. The CDR3 sequence is CSARRPGLAGGPVRTQYF. The CDR3 DNA follows: TGCAGTGCTAGACGTCCGGGACTAGCGGGGGGGCCGGTTCGGACCCAGTACTTC.

The rearrangement joins TRBV11-2 to TRBJ2-7, with no clear D. Trimming removed 2 bases at V and 6 bases at J, with 8 bases between. Germline CDR1 and CDR2: SGHAT and FQNNGV. The CDR3 consists of 12 residues. In DNA, the CDR3 is TGTGCCAGCAGCTTACGCGGCGGCGAGCAGTACTTC. Its translation is CASSLRGGEQYF.

This clonotype was detected many times. V usage is TRBV29-1 and J usage is TRBJ1-1, with D unclear. V dropped 7 bases and J dropped 5 bases, with 14 bases sitting between them. From germline, CDR1 is SQVTM and CDR2 ANQGSEA. The CDR3 contains 12 residues. CDR3 residues: CSAEGLGTEAFF. CDR3 sequence (DNA): TGCAGCGCCGAGGGTCTGGGTACTGAAGCTTTCTTT. The variable domain in full, completed from reference TRBV29-1 and TRBJ1-1, reads SAVISQKPSRDICQRGTSLTIQCQVDSQVTMMFWYRQQPGQSLTLIATANQGSEATYESGFVIDKFPISRPNLTFSTLTVSNMSPEDSSIYLCSAEGLGTEAFFGQGTRLTVV.

This clonotype appeared many times. CDR3 sequence: CASSPTANYGYTF. In nucleotides, the CDR3 is TGTGCCAGCTCACCTACCGCTAACTATGGCTACACCTTC. The rearrangement links TRBV18 to TRBJ1-2; D is undetermined. V shed 3 bases and J shed 0 bases, with 5 bases lying between them. The CDR3 is 13 amino acids. Germline V gene data show CDR1 as KGHSH and CDR2 as LQKENI.

This clonotype was seen ten or more times. This chain uses TRBV27 with TRBJ1-4, with 9 bases aligning to TRBD1. The germline gives CDR1 MNHEY, CDR2 SMNVEV (reference sequence). V shed 5 bases, J shed 2 bases, and the junction held 12 bases outside the gene matches. The CDR3 runs 18 residues. The CDR3 is CASSPYGTGYPTNEKLFF. The CDR3 DNA is TGTGCCAGCAGTCCGTACGGGACAGGGTATCCCACTAATGAAAAACTGTTTTTT.

The genes are TRBV2 and TRBJ2-2, with D maybe TRBD2 (6 bases). The CDR3 sequence is 14 residues long. The V gene lost 6 bases and the J gene lost 6 bases, with 14 bases spanning the gap. The germline V gene encodes CDR1 SNHLY and CDR2 FYNNEI. The CDR3 protein is CASSVAARAGELFF. CDR3 sequence (DNA): TGTGCCAGCAGCGTAGCGGCGCGGGCCGGGGAGCTGTTTTTT.

This clonotype was observed many times. The rearrangement joins TRBV6-5 to TRBJ2-7; TRBD2 might be the D (5 bases). Germline lookup yields CDR1 MNHEY and CDR2 SVGAGI. The CDR3 extends over 14 amino acids. V lost 7 bases to trimming and J lost 5 bases, with 18 bases between them. CDR3 residues: CASNRASNQDEQYF. DNA for the CDR3: TGTGCCAGCAATCGGGCTAGCAACCAGGACGAGCAGTACTTC.

This clonotype has a count of ten or more. The CDR3 DNA reads TGTGCCAGCTCCACGGGCGGGGGGGCACCTCCGGATACGCAGTATTTT. Translating gives CASSTGGGAPPDTQYF. The J gene is TRBJ2-3, the V gene TRBV7-2, with 9 bases aligning to TRBD2. This CDR3 region has 16 residues. The germline CDR1 and CDR2 sequences are SGHTA and FQGNSA. The trim removed 8 bases at V and 6 bases at J, leaving 15 bases unmatched.

This clonotype was seen more than once but under ten times. V is TRBV6-5 and J is TRBJ1-1, with D tentatively TRBD1 (5 bases). Germline loops: CDR1 MNHEY, CDR2 SVGAGI. V dropped 8 bases and J dropped 5 bases, with 18 bases sitting between them. This CDR3 is built from 14 residues. CDR3 nucleotides: TGTGCCAGCGGGCTTGGGGACCTGGGGACTGAAGCTTTCTTT. It specifies CASGLGDLGTEAFF.

This clonotype has at least ten counts. The V gene is TRBV18, the J gene TRBJ2-7; 7 bases are shared with TRBD2. The CDR3 is made up of 16 amino acids. V lost 0 bases to trimming and J lost 3 bases; unmatched junction nucleotides: 8. The V gene's germline CDR1 is KGHSH and CDR2 LQKENI. The CDR3 coding sequence is TGTGCCAGCTCACCACCGGAGACTAGCATGTTCTACGAGCAGTACTTC. It encodes CASSPPETSMFYEQYF. The full variable domain, in which reference TRBV18 and TRBJ2-7 provide the parts outside the CDR3, is NAGVMQNPRHLVRRRGQEARLRCSPMKGHSHVYWYRQLPEEGLKFMVYLQKENIIDESGMPKERFSAEFPKEGPSILRIQQVVRGDSAAYFCASSPPETSMFYEQYFGPGTRLTVT.

There are many counts of this clonotype. This chain links TRBV20-1 with TRBJ2-7; tentative D call: TRBD1 (6 bases). In germline, CDR1 is DFQATT, CDR2 SNEGSKA (reference sequence). Trimming stripped 3 bases from V and 7 bases from J, with 16 bases between. The CDR3 length is 13 residues. In DNA form, the CDR3 reads TGCAGTGCTAGGACAGGCTACGTGGGGGAGCAGTACTTC. As protein: CSARTGYVGEQYF.

The sample holds a few counts of this clonotype. The chain recombines TRBV7-6 with TRBJ2-3; 7 bases are shared with TRBD2. V lost 3 bases to trimming and J lost 6 bases; unmatched junction nucleotides: 6. The CDR3 consists of 14 residues. Germline CDR1 reads SGHVS; CDR2 reads FNYEAQ. DNA of the CDR3: TGTGCCAGCAGCTTTGGCGGGGGACCCGATACGCAGTATTTT. This translates into CASSFGGGPDTQYF. Combining the CDR3 with reference TRBV7-6 and TRBJ2-3 gives the whole variable domain GAGVSQSPRYKVTKRGQDVALRCDPISGHVSLYWYRQALGQGPEFLTYFNYEAQQDKSGLPNDRFSAERPEGSISTLTIQRTEQRDSAMYRCASSFGGGPDTQYFGPGTRLTVL.

The table lists this clonotype with a few counts. This chain connects TRBV19 to TRBJ1-1; 7 nucleotides line up with TRBD1. Germline loops: CDR1 LNHDA, CDR2 SQIVND (reference sequence). V was clipped by 5 bases and J by 4 bases; unmatched bases: 10. The CDR3 length is 15 residues. The CDR3, as DNA: TGTGCCAGTAGTTATCAGGATAGGGGGCGCACTGAAGCTTTCTTT. Translating it yields CASSYQDRGRTEAFF.

In this sample, this clonotype turned up many times. This sequence joins TRBV20-1 and TRBJ1-6, with 10 bases that match TRBD1. The CDR3 spans 15 residues. With V trimmed by 2 bases and J by 10 bases, 8 bases remained unmatched. Looked up from germline, CDR1 is DFQATT and CDR2 is SNEGSKA (reference sequence). CDR3 in DNA: TGCAGTGCTAGACTTCCCGGGACAGGGGACTCACCCCTCCACTTT. It is translated as CSARLPGTGDSPLHF.

This clonotype ranks as medium-sized. The genes are TRBV19 and TRBJ2-7; TRBD2 is a possible D gene (5 bases). There are 20 residues in the CDR3. CDR1 is LNHDA and CDR2 is SQIVND in the germline V gene (reference sequence). The V gene lost 5 bases and the J gene lost 7 bases, with 36 bases spanning the gap. The CDR3: CASSPRSVYRTGIRAGEQYF. CDR3 nucleotides: TGTGCCAGTAGTCCCCGGAGTGTGTACCGAACCGGGATAAGGGCTGGGGAGCAGTACTTC.

The rearrangement uses TRBV2 and TRBJ2-2; D perhaps matches TRBD2 (6 bases). Trimming took 5 bases from V and 4 from J, leaving 8 bases between them. The germline CDR1 and CDR2 sequences are SNHLY and FYNNEI. This CDR3 region has 13 residues. In DNA form, the CDR3 reads TGTGCCAGCAGTCAGGGACTCACCGGGGAGCTGTTTTTT. Protein: CASSQGLTGELFF.

In its sample, this clonotype ranks as medium-sized. V usage is TRBV12-3 or TRBV12-4 and J usage is TRBJ1-5; 7 bases fit TRBD1. CDR3 length equals 14 residues. With V trimmed by 5 bases and J by 4 bases, 5 bases remained unmatched. CDR3 region: CASSTQTGNQPQHF. The CDR3 DNA sequence: TGTGCCAGCAGTACCCAGACAGGGAATCAGCCCCAGCATTTT.

This clonotype was counted many times. The J gene is TRBJ2-2, the V gene TRBV28, with TRBD2 matching 7 bases. The CDR3 has 14 amino acids. J was trimmed by 4 bases and V by 4 bases; bases with no gene match: 3. Germline lookup yields CDR1 MDHEN and CDR2 SYDVKM. CDR3 nucleotides: TGTGCCAGCAGTTCTAGCGGATCCACCGGGGAGCTGTTTTTT. Its protein product is CASSSSGSTGELFF.

This clonotype was found many times. The gene calls are TRBV29-1 and TRBJ2-2; D may match TRBD1 or TRBD2 (5 bases each). The germline V gene has CDR1 SQVTM and CDR2 ANQGSEA. This CDR3 is built from 12 residues. Deletions cut 7 bases from V and 6 bases from J, with 12 bases between. The CDR3 region has the DNA TGCAGCGCGAATCAGGGAGCCGGGGAGCTGTTTTTT. This gives the protein CSANQGAGELFF.

This clonotype was counted ten times or more. The chain has TRBV21-1 and TRBJ2-7; TRBD2, the table's D call, was not compared with the DNA. TRBV21-1 is a pseudogene segment. CDR3 size: 14 residues. CDR3: CASSKRASAYEQYF. Written as DNA, the CDR3 is TGTGCCAGCAGCAAAAGGGCTAGCGCCTACGAGCAGTACTTC.

The rearrangement joins TRBV10-2 to TRBJ1-1; 9 bases map to TRBD1. The germline V gene has CDR1 WSHSY and CDR2 SAAADI. The CDR3 extends over 14 amino acids. The J segment lost 1 base and the V segment lost 6 bases, leaving 3 bases of the junction unmatched. CDR3 coding DNA: TGCGCCAGCAGGGCACAGGGGGCGAACACTGAAGCTTTCTTT. It encodes CASRAQGANTEAFF.

This clonotype was seen repeatedly, ten times or more. The rearrangement links TRBV12-3 or TRBV12-4 to TRBJ1-5; D is ambiguous. This CDR3 has 13 residues. V lost 6 bases and J 0 bases, leaving 6 bases between the germline ends. The CDR3 region has the DNA TGTGCCAGCAGCTCAGATAGCAATCAGCCCCAGCATTTT. The encoded protein is CASSSDSNQPQHF.

At least ten counts were recorded for this clonotype. The chain has TRBV7-9 and TRBJ2-2; 16 bases line up with TRBD2. Germline V gene data show CDR1 as SEHNR and CDR2 as FQNEAQ (reference sequence). V shed 5 bases, J shed 6 bases, and the junction held 15 bases outside the gene matches. This CDR3 comprises 20 residues. The CDR3 DNA is TGTGCCAGCAGCCGCCCCGGGACTAGCGGGGGGGCCGTTGGAGCCGGGGAGCTGTTTTTT. Translated, it gives CASSRPGTSGGAVGAGELFF.

This clonotype occurred many times. The genes are TRBV18 and TRBJ1-2, with no clear D. The germline CDR1 and CDR2 sequences are KGHSH and LQKENI. Trimming removed 5 bases at V and 4 bases at J, with 14 bases between. The CDR3 runs 14 residues. CDR3 region: CASSADISSYGYTF. CDR3 in DNA: TGTGCCAGCTCAGCCGACATCTCTAGCTATGGCTACACCTTC.

In this sample, this clonotype turned up many times. V usage is TRBV11-2 and J usage is TRBJ2-2; TRBD1 matches 7 bases. Unmatched junction bases numbered 9, after V lost 8 bases and J lost 3 bases. This CDR3 is built from 15 residues. Germline V gene sequence: CDR1 SGHAT, CDR2 FQNNGV. The CDR3, as DNA: TGTGCCAGCGGCAACAGGGGTACTGACACCGGGGAGCTGTTTTTT. This translates into CASGNRGTDTGELFF.

At least ten counts were recorded for this clonotype. The chain has TRBV21-1 and TRBJ2-7. TRBV21-1 is described as a pseudogene. The CDR3 spans 13 residues. The CDR3 DNA follows: TGTGCCAGCAGCAAAGAAATGACCTACGAGCAGTACTTC. Residues: CASSKEMTYEQYF.

This clonotype was detected only a few times. The rearrangement links TRBV28 to TRBJ1-4, with TRBD1 matching 9 bases. Germline values: CDR1 MDHEN, CDR2 SYDVKM. This CDR3 comprises 13 residues. V lost 6 bases, J lost 8 bases, and 4 bases stayed unmatched. This CDR3 is CASSRDRDEKLFF. CDR3 sequence (DNA): TGTGCCAGCAGCCGGGACAGGGACGAAAAACTGTTTTTT.